The table lists the clone carrying this T cell receptor (beta chain) with a few counts. Both TRBC1 and TRBC2 were covered by a beta constant-region primer of two equimolar oligonucleotides. Nested alpha and beta constant-region primers with the SP2 primer drove four PCR rounds on ligated cDNA. TCRdb analysed the UMI-ligation and nested PCR reads with MiXCR anew, one entry per CDR3 protein. The sample lists around 130,000 distinct CDR3 sequences; 36% were seen once. This entry belongs to a study of naive and memory T cell subsets. The CDR3 spans 14 residues. CDR1 and CDR2 (germline): SGDLS, YYNGEE. V gave up 2 bases and J gave up 4 bases; unmatched junction bases: 1. After the first PCR, alpha and beta chain libraries were processed separately. Cells stained for CD3, CD4, CD8, CD45RA and CD27 were sorted into four subsets.

This chain joins TRBV9 and TRBJ1-3, with 9 bases aligning to TRBD1. Sequenced input: central memory CD4+ T cells from blood. This TCR was sampled from a human donor in good health. The CDR3 spells CASSVGTGGNTIYF. CDR3 coding DNA: TGTGCCAGCAGCGTCGGGACAGGGGGAAACACCATATATTTT.